Described below is a single T cell receptor (beta chain) sequence and its context. One end of the junction is discordant with germline, which a read error may explain. The entry originates in a study of cytomegalovirus exposure and HLA in healthy donors. Germline loops: CDR1 SSHAT, CDR2 FNYEAQ (reference sequence). The length of the CDR3 is 15 residues. This PCR relied on a set of 60 Vbeta primers and 13 Jbeta primers. Method: immunoSEQ multiplex PCR; TCRdb's copy keeps in-frame clones and lacks some. The data contain approximately 140,000 clones, roughly three quarters of them seen just once; the ten biggest clones take up about 4.7%.

The sequence was obtained from a male donor in good health and CMV-seronegative. The gene calls are TRBV7-7 and TRBJ2-7, with a tentative D call TRBD1 (5 bases). The material sequenced was PBMCs. The DNA for the CDR3 is TGTGCTAGCAGCCTGGGGCTAAAAGGGTCCTACGAGCAGTACTTC. It translates to CASSLGLKGSYEQYF. The full variable domain, with the rest looked up from reference TRBV7-7 and TRBJ2-7, is GAGVSQSPRYKVTKRGQDVTLRCDPISSHATLYWYQQALGQGPEFLTYFNYEAQPDKSGLPSDRFSAERPEGSISTLTIQRTEQRDSAMYRCASSLGLKGSYEQYFGPGTRLTVT.